This T cell receptor beta chain was identified in a study of T cells in Graves' hyperthyroidism and ophthalmopathy. TCR beta CDR3 region amplification was performed from RNA transcripts. Researchers ran a first-round RT-PCR on the TCR CDR3 using the HTBI primer set. From the multiplex PCR reads, TCRdb called clonotypes with MiXCR, one entry per CDR3 protein. Of around 700,000 distinct CDR3 sequences in the sample, just over 35% were seen once. Study conclusions and caveats: The majority of expanded thyroid clonotypes above 0.001 also appeared in blood. Ophthalmopathy was distinguished from stable hyperthyroidism by 13 V-J signatures.

A note on this clonotype: Its antigen is not identified.

The germline V gene encodes CDR1 MNHEY and CDR2 SVGAGI. The CDR3 totals 17 residues. Trimming at V came to 4 bases and at J to 2 bases, leaving 8 bases not matched to a gene. The sample taken for sequencing was blood. The chain has TRBV6-5 and TRBJ2-6; 7 positions match TRBD2. This clonotype originated in a woman in her thirties or forties with Graves' hyperthyroidism. The CDR3 is CASSFKIGLAGANVLTF. The CDR3 nucleotides are TGTGCCAGCAGTTTCAAAATCGGACTAGCTGGGGCCAACGTCCTGACTTTC.